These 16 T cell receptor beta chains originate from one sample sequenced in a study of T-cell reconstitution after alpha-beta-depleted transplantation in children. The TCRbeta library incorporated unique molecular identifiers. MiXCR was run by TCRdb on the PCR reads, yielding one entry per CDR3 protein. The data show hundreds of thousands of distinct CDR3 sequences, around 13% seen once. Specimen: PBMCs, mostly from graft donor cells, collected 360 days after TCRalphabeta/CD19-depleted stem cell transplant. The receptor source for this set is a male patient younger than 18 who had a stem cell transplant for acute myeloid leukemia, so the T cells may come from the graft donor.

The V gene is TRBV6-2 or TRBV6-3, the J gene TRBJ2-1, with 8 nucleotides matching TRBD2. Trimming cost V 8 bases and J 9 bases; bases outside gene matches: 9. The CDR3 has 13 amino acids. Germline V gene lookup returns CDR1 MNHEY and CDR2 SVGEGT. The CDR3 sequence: CASRTGGPGEQFF. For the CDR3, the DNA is TGTGCCAGCCGGACGGGAGGGCCCGGTGAGCAGTTCTTC.

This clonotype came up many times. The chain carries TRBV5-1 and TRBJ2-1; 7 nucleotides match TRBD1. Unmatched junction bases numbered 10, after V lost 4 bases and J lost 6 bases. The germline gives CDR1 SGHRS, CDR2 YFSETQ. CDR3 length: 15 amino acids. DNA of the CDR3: TGCGCCAGCAGCCCGGGACAGATGGTAGGCAATGAGCAGTTCTTC. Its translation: CASSPGQMVGNEQFF.

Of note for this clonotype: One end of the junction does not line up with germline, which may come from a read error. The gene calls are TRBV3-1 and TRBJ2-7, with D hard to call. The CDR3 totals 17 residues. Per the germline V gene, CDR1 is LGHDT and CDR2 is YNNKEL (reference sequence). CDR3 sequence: CATSQESRAPRSYEQYF. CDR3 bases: TGTGCCACCAGCCAAGAGTCCCGGGCCCCAAGGTCCTACGAGCAGTACTTC.

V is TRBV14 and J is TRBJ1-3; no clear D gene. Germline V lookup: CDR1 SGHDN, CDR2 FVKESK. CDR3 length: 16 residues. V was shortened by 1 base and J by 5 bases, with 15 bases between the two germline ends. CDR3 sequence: CASSQGAAAGRNTIYF. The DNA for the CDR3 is TGTGCCAGCAGCCAAGGGGCAGCCGCTGGCCGAAACACCATATATTTT.

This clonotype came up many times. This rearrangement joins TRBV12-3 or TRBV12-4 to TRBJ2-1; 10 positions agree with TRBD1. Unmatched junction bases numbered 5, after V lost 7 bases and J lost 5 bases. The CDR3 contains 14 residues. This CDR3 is CASNRQGANNEQFF. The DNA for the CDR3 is TGTGCCAGCAATAGACAGGGGGCGAACAATGAGCAGTTCTTC.

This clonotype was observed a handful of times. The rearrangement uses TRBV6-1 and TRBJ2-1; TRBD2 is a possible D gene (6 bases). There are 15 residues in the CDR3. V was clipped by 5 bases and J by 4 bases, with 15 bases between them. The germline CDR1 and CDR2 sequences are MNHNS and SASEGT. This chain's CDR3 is CASSIAGPYYNEQFF. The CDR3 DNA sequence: TGTGCCAGCAGTATCGCGGGGCCGTATTACAATGAGCAGTTCTTC.

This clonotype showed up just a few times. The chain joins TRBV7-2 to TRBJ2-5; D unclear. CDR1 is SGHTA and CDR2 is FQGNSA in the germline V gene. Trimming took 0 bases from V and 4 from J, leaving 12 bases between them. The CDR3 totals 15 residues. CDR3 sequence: CASSLAAGFRETQYF. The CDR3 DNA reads TGTGCCAGCAGCTTAGCCGCAGGATTCCGAGAGACCCAGTACTTC.

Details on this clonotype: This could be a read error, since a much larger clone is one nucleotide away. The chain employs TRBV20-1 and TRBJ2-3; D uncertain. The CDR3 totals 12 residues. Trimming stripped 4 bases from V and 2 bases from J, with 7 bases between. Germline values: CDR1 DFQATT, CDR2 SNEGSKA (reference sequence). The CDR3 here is CSATGLTDTQYF. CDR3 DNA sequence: TGCAGTGCTACCGGGCTCACAGATACGCAGTATTTT.

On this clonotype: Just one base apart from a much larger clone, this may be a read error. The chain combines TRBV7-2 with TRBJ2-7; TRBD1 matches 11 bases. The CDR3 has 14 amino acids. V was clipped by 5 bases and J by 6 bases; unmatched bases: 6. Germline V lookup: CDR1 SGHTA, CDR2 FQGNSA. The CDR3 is CASSPGTGGSEQYF. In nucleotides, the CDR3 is TGTGCCAGCAGCCCCGGGACAGGGGGGTCCGAGCAGTACTTC.

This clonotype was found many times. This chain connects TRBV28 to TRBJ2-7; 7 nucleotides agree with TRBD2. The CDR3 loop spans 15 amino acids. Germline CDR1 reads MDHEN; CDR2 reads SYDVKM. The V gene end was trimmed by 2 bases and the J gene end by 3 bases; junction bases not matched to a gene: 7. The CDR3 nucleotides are TGTGCCAGCAGTTTAGGAGGACGGGAGGTCTACGAGCAGTACTTC. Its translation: CASSLGGREVYEQYF.

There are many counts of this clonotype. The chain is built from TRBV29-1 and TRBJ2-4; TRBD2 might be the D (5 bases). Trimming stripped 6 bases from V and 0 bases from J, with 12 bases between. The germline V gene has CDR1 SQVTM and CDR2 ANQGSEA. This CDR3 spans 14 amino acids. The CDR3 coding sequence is TGCAGCGTGACTACAGACTTAGCCAAAAACATTCAGTACTTC. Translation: CSVTTDLAKNIQYF.

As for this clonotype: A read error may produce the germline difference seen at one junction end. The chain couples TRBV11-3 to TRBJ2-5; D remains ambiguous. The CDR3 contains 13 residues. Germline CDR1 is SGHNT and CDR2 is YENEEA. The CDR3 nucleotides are TGTGCCAGCAGCTTAGTCAGACAAGGGACCCAGTACTTC. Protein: CASSLVRQGTQYF.

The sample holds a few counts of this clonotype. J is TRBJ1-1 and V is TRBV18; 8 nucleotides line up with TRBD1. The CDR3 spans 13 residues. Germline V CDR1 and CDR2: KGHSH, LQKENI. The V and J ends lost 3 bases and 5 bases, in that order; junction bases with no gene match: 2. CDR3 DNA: TGTGCCAGCTCACCTCAGGGGGCTACTGAAGCTTTCTTT. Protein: CASSPQGATEAFF.

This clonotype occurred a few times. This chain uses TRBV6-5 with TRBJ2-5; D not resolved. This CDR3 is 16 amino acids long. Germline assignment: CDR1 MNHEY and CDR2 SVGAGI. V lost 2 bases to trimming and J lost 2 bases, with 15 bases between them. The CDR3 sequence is CASSYGVSTIQETQYF. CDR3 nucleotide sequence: TGTGCCAGCAGTTACGGGGTTTCGACAATACAAGAGACCCAGTACTTC.

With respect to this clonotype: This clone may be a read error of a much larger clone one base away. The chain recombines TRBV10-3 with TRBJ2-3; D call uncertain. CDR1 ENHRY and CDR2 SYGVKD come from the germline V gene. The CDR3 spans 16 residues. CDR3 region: CVVSIGQAPMYDTQYF. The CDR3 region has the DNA TGTGTCGTCTCGATCGGGCAGGCCCCGATGTATGATACGCAGTATTTT.

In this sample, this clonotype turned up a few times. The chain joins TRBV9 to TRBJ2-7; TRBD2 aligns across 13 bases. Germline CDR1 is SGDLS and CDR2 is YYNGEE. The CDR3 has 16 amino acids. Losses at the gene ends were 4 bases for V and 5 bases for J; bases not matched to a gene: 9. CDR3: CASSPGLAGLPHEQYF. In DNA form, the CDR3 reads TGTGCCAGCAGCCCGGGACTAGCGGGGCTCCCCCACGAGCAGTACTTC. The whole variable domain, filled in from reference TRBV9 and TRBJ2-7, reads DSGVTQTPKHLITATGQRVTLRCSPRSGDLSVYWYQQSLDQGLQFLIQYYNGEERAKGNILERFSAQQFPDLHSELNLSSLELGDSALYFCASSPGLAGLPHEQYFGPGTRLTVT.